The next 21 T cell receptor beta chains were all read from a single sample in a study of vaccination effects on CD4 cells after COVID-19. Method: immunoSEQ multiplex PCR; TCRdb's copy keeps in-frame clones and lacks some. The table includes around 66,000 clones, 70% to 85% detected once. Their specific antigens are unknown. The authors isolated CD4+ T cells after 9 to 10 days of culture. Of the BNT162b2 and mRNA-1273 vaccines, participants received two doses of one or the other. The sample in question was CD4+ T cells from PBMCs cultured without peptide, obtained after COVID-19 vaccination. These receptors were obtained from a human donor who received a COVID-19 vaccine.

In this sample, this clone turned up a few times. This chain links TRBV5-1 with TRBJ1-1, with D unclear. Trimming cost V 4 bases and J 1 base, with 14 bases left between them. The V gene's germline CDR1 is SGHRS and CDR2 YFSETQ. The CDR3 loop spans 15 amino acids. For the CDR3, the DNA is TGCGCCAGCAGCCCGCGCCTCCTTGGGAACACTGAAGCTTTCTTT. Encoded protein: CASSPRLLGNTEAFF.

The rearrangement links TRBV7-8 to TRBJ1-2; no firm D call. V lost 8 bases to trimming and J lost 0 bases, with 16 bases between them. The CDR3 length is 15 residues. Germline V lookup: CDR1 SGHVS, CDR2 FQNEAQ. The CDR3 DNA reads TGTGCCAGCGCCTTTTCTCTGAGCCCTAACTATGGCTACACCTTC. Encoded protein: CASAFSLSPNYGYTF. Drawing the rest from reference TRBV7-8 and TRBJ1-2, the complete variable domain is GAGVSQSPRYKVAKRGQDVALRCDPISGHVSLFWYQQALGQGPEFLTYFQNEAQLDKSGLPSDRFFAERPEGSVSTLKIQRTQQEDSAVYLCASAFSLSPNYGYTFGSGTRLTVV.

The rearrangement joins TRBV7-8 to TRBJ2-7; D is possibly TRBD1 (5 bases). Germline CDR1 reads SGHVS; CDR2 reads FQNEAQ. Deletions cut 2 bases from V and 6 bases from J, with 11 bases between. This CDR3 spans 13 amino acids. CDR3 DNA sequence: TGTGCCAGCAGCTTACAGGGTTTCGGCGAGCAGTACGTC. It codes for CASSLQGFGEQYV.

V and J are TRBV5-8 and TRBJ1-6, with D maybe TRBD1 (5 bases). CDR1 and CDR2 from the germline V gene are SGHTS and YDEGEE. This CDR3 region has 16 residues. Between the trimmed V and J ends, which lost 4 bases and 8 bases, there was a span of 19 bases. CDR3 in amino acids: CASSPRAGLTYSPLHF. CDR3 nucleotides: TGTGCCAGCAGCCCCAGGGCCGGGCTAACATATTCACCCCTCCACTTT.

The genes are TRBV20-1 and TRBJ1-5; 7 bases are a match to TRBD1. The V segment lost 4 bases and the J segment 7 bases; nucleotides outside the gene matches: 1. The CDR3 has 11 amino acids. Germline-derived CDR1 and CDR2 are DFQATT and SNEGSKA (reference sequence). CDR3 bases: TGCAGTGCTACAGGGGGACAGCCCCAGCATTTT. Amino acids: CSATGGQPQHF.

The chain couples TRBV3-1 (or the pseudogene TRBV3-2) to TRBJ2-5, with D perhaps TRBD1 (5 bases). This CDR3 has 13 amino acids. V gave up 5 bases and J gave up 4 bases, with 11 bases separating them. From germline, CDR1 is LGHDT and CDR2 YNNKEL (reference sequence). CDR3 residues: CASSSTQGETQYF. The CDR3 nucleotides are TGTGCCAGCAGCAGTACCCAGGGAGAGACCCAGTACTTC.

The chain is built from TRBV7-9 and TRBJ2-5; 14 bases are shared with TRBD2. The V segment lost 5 bases and the J segment 1 base; nucleotides outside the gene matches: 6. CDR3 length: 17 amino acids. Per the germline V gene, CDR1 is SEHNR and CDR2 is FQNEAQ (reference sequence). The CDR3 DNA reads TGTGCCAGCAGCACTAGGGGGACTAGCGGGAGCCAAGAGACCCAGTACTTC. Translated, it gives CASSTRGTSGSQETQYF.

The rearrangement uses TRBV30 and TRBJ2-1, with no clear D. Germline V gene data show CDR1 as GTSNPN and CDR2 as SVGIG (reference sequence). Deletions cut 5 bases from V and 3 bases from J, with 11 bases between. The CDR3 consists of 13 residues. In DNA, the CDR3 is TGTGCCTGGCGTCTCGGCAGCTACAATGAGCAGTTCTTC. Translated: CAWRLGSYNEQFF. Drawing the rest from reference TRBV30 and TRBJ2-1, the complete variable domain is SQTIHQWPATLVQPVGSPLSLECTVEGTSNPNLYWYRQAAGRGLQLLFYSVGIGQISSEVPQNLSASRPQDRQFILSSKKLLLSDSGFYLCAWRLGSYNEQFFGPGTRLTVL.

The chain joins TRBV5-1 to TRBJ2-2; 8 nucleotides line up with TRBD1. V lost 1 base and J lost 4; bases outside the gene matches: 6. The CDR3 has 16 residues. Germline V gene data show CDR1 as SGHRS and CDR2 as YFSETQ. For the CDR3, the DNA is TGCGCCAGCAGCTTGTGGACAGGGATCAGCACCGGGGAGCTGTTTTTT. Protein: CASSLWTGISTGELFF.

This clone was counted only a few times. The gene calls are TRBV28 and TRBJ1-5; possible D gene TRBD1, 5 bases. Trimming cost V 7 bases and J 2 bases, with 9 bases left between them. Germline V gene sequence: CDR1 MDHEN, CDR2 SYDVKM. There are 13 residues in the CDR3. This chain's CDR3 is CASMMGGNQPQHF. CDR3 sequence (DNA): TGTGCCAGCATGATGGGGGGCAATCAGCCCCAGCATTTT.

This clone turned up a few times. The chain carries TRBV5-1 and TRBJ1-4; D unresolved. V was shortened by 1 base and J by 0 bases, with 7 bases between the two germline ends. The CDR3 is 15 residues long. Germline V gene sequence: CDR1 SGHRS, CDR2 YFSETQ. Here the CDR3 DNA reads TGCGCCAGCAGCTTGATCGGGGCAACTAATGAAAAACTGTTTTTT. Its translation: CASSLIGATNEKLFF.

The rearrangement links TRBV24-1 to TRBJ2-3, with D possibly TRBD1 on 6 matching bases. From germline, CDR1 is KGHDR and CDR2 SFDVKD. The CDR3 has 17 amino acids. V gave up 4 bases and J gave up 0 bases, with 16 bases separating them. The CDR3 coding sequence is TGTGCCACCAGTGACTCCACAGGGAATCCTAGCACAGATACGCAGTATTTT. It codes for CATSDSTGNPSTDTQYF.

V usage is TRBV29-1 and J usage is TRBJ2-6; D possibly corresponds to TRBD2 (6 bases). This CDR3 is 16 amino acids long. Deletions cut 6 bases from V and 0 bases from J, with 15 bases between. Germline lookup yields CDR1 SQVTM and CDR2 ANQGSEA. CDR3 bases: TGCAGCGTAAACGGCGCGGGGAGCTCTGGGGCCAACGTCCTGACTTTC. This codes for CSVNGAGSSGANVLTF.

The rearrangement uses TRBV2 and TRBJ2-5; D is undetermined. V was trimmed by 3 bases and J by 5 bases, leaving 13 bases between them. This CDR3 region has 14 residues. Per the germline V gene, CDR1 is SNHLY and CDR2 is FYNNEI. The CDR3 DNA reads as TGTGCCAGCAGTGACCTCGGCATTTCGGAGACCCAGTACTTC. Its protein product is CASSDLGISETQYF.

The rearrangement uses TRBV2 and TRBJ1-3; 7 nucleotides align to TRBD1. The J segment lost 0 bases and the V segment lost 6 bases, leaving 5 bases of the junction unmatched. Germline assignment: CDR1 SNHLY and CDR2 FYNNEI. This CDR3 has 15 residues. CDR3 protein: CASSKGDSSGNTIYF. CDR3 in DNA: TGTGCCAGCAGCAAGGGGGACAGCTCTGGAAACACCATATATTTT.

This sequence joins TRBV19 and TRBJ1-2; D might be TRBD1 (5 bases). CDR1 and CDR2 from the germline V gene are LNHDA and SQIVND (reference sequence). V was pared by 0 bases and J by 4 bases, with 12 bases between. The CDR3 covers 15 residues. In DNA form, the CDR3 reads TGTGCCAGTAGTATAGATTTCCGAGGGACCTATGGCTACACCTTC. Its translation: CASSIDFRGTYGYTF.

The chain uses TRBV19 and TRBJ1-6; unclear D gene. The CDR3 has 15 residues. In germline, CDR1 is LNHDA, CDR2 SQIVND (reference sequence). With 4 bases removed from V and 9 bases from J, the gap between germline ends came to 16 bases. CDR3 region: CASSTLTIPGSPLHF. For the CDR3, the DNA is TGTGCCAGTAGTACCTTGACGATTCCAGGTTCACCCCTCCACTTT.

This chain links TRBV5-1 with TRBJ2-1; 9 bases match TRBD1. The CDR3 runs to 18 residues. Trimming removed 6 bases from V and 0 bases from J; junction bases left unmatched: 13. Germline lookup yields CDR1 SGHRS and CDR2 YFSETQ. The CDR3, as DNA: TGCGCCAGCACCCCGGACAGGGGCGTCCAACACTCCTACAATGAGCAGTTCTTC. Its translation: CASTPDRGVQHSYNEQFF. The full variable domain, with the rest looked up from reference TRBV5-1 and TRBJ2-1, is KAGVTQTPRYLIKTRGQQVTLSCSPISGHRSVSWYQQTPGQGLQFLFEYFSETQRNKGNFPGRFSGRQFSNSRSEMNVSTLELGDSALYLCASTPDRGVQHSYNEQFFGPGTRLTVL.

The V gene is TRBV6-2 or TRBV6-3, the J gene TRBJ2-1, with D perhaps TRBD1 or TRBD2 (5 bases each). This CDR3 spans 14 amino acids. The germline gives CDR1 MNHEY, CDR2 SVGEGT. V lost 5 bases to trimming and J lost 7 bases, with 15 bases between them. This chain's CDR3 is CASSQSGRRNEQFF. For the CDR3, the DNA is TGTGCCAGCAGTCAATCAGGGAGACGAAATGAGCAGTTCTTC.

CDR3 in DNA: TGTGCCAGCAGTCCCAATCGGGCCCCTTGGCCCCAGCATTTT. Translation gives CASSPNRAPWPQHF. The chain joins TRBV5-6 to TRBJ1-5; D gene unclear. Per the germline V gene, CDR1 is SGHDT and CDR2 is YYEEEE. Trimming stripped 5 bases from V and 9 bases from J, with 18 bases between. This CDR3 has 14 residues.

The chain recombines TRBV30 with TRBJ2-1; 9 bases map to TRBD1. The CDR3 contains 15 residues. Germline V gene sequence: CDR1 GTSNPN, CDR2 SVGIG (reference sequence). The V gene end was trimmed by 7 bases and the J gene end by 7 bases; junction bases not matched to a gene: 14. Written as DNA, the CDR3 is TGTGCCTCCTCCGGGACAGGGTGGCGGAGGAATGAGCAGTTCTTC. Translation gives CASSGTGWRRNEQFF.